Listed below are T cell receptor beta chains from one sample, sequenced in a study of T-cell memory formation after mild COVID-19. Using its own MiXCR run on the 5' RACE reads, TCRdb lists one record per CDR3 protein. The sample lists fewer than 450,000 distinct CDR3 sequences; around 21% were seen once. The specimen was PBMCs or a T cell subset sorted from them (not recorded which). The receptor set was obtained from an adult woman who had mild COVID-19 (a few samples of this study predate the infection). Cell type and time point are not known. Both conserved end residues are part of each CDR3. D genes are given only for firm matches. The size entry is marked missing in some rows and otherwise reads once, few, many or a size class.

clone size: few
D gene: .
J gene: TRBJ2-7
V gene: TRBV7-9
CDR3 protein: CASSGQYYEQYF
CDR3 DNA: TGTGCCAGCAGCGGACAGTACTACGAGCAGTACTTC

clone size: few
D gene: TRBD1
J gene: TRBJ2-7
V gene: TRBV7-9
CDR3 protein: CASSLEGAQGRKQYF
CDR3 DNA: TGTGCCAGCAGCTTAGAGGGGGCTCAGGGGCGTAAGCAGTACTTC

clone size: few
D gene: TRBD2
J gene: TRBJ2-1
V gene: TRBV7-9
CDR3 protein: CASSPQQAGQASGTYNEQFF
CDR3 DNA: TGTGCCAGCAGCCCACAGCAGGCTGGTCAGGCTAGCGGGACGTACAATGAGCAGTTCTTC

clone size: few
D gene: .
J gene: TRBJ2-7
V gene: TRBV19
CDR3 protein: CASSSDREEIFTQYF
CDR3 DNA: TGTGCCAGTAGCAGTGACAGAGAAGAGATTTTCACGCAGTACTTC

clone size: .
D gene: TRBD1
J gene: TRBJ1-1
V gene: TRBV7-8
CDR3 protein: CASSLGQGRRAFF
CDR3 DNA: TGTGCCAGCAGCTTAGGACAGGGGCGACGGGCTTTCTTT

clone size: few
D gene: .
J gene: TRBJ2-6
V gene: TRBV4-2
CDR3 protein: CASSQDLKSGANVLTF
CDR3 DNA: TGTGCCAGCAGCCAAGATTTAAAGTCTGGGGCCAACGTCCTGACTTTC

clone size: many
D gene: TRBD1
J gene: TRBJ2-3
V gene: TRBV13
CDR3 protein: CASSLSRDRGRRDTQYF
CDR3 DNA: TGTGCCAGCAGCTTAAGCCGGGACAGGGGGCGTCGGGATACGCAGTATTTT

clone size: .
D gene: .
J gene: TRBJ2-1
V gene: TRBV7-2
CDR3 protein: CASSPGTAGQFF
CDR3 DNA: TGTGCCAGCAGCCCCGGGACTGCGGGGCAGTTCTTC

clone size: few
D gene: .
J gene: TRBJ1-5
V gene: TRBV5-6
CDR3 protein: CASSLSSGSQPQHF
CDR3 DNA: TGTGCCAGCAGCTTGTCGTCAGGAAGTCAGCCCCAGCATTTT

clone size: few
D gene: TRBD1
J gene: TRBJ1-2
V gene: TRBV5-6
CDR3 protein: CASSPPGQGAYGYTF
CDR3 DNA: TGTGCCAGCAGCCCCCCAGGGCAGGGGGCCTATGGCTACACCTTC

clone size: few
D gene: .
J gene: TRBJ1-2
V gene: TRBV12-3/TRBV12-4
CDR3 protein: CASSLDPAAYGYTF
CDR3 DNA: TGTGCCAGCAGTTTAGATCCCGCGGCCTATGGCTACACCTTC

clone size: few
D gene: TRBD2
J gene: TRBJ2-5
V gene: TRBV5-1
CDR3 protein: CASSPGLARETQYF
CDR3 DNA: TGCGCCAGCAGCCCCGGACTAGCCCGGGAGACCCAGTACTTC

clone size: many
D gene: .
J gene: TRBJ1-6
V gene: TRBV7-9
CDR3 protein: CASSFTPPGDSPLHF
CDR3 DNA: TGTGCCAGCAGCTTCACGCCACCTGGAGATTCACCCCTCCACTTT

clone size: .
D gene: TRBD2
J gene: TRBJ2-7
V gene: TRBV5-6
CDR3 protein: CASSFRRAGNEQYF
CDR3 DNA: TGTGCCAGCAGCTTCCGGAGAGCGGGGAACGAGCAGTACTTC

clone size: many
D gene: TRBD2
J gene: TRBJ2-2
V gene: TRBV6-4
CDR3 protein: CASALAGDAGELFF
CDR3 DNA: TGTGCCAGCGCACTAGCGGGGGATGCCGGGGAGCTGTTTTTT

clone size: many
D gene: .
J gene: TRBJ2-1
V gene: TRBV20-1
CDR3 protein: CSASGSYNEQFF
CDR3 DNA: TGCAGTGCTAGCGGCTCCTACAATGAGCAGTTCTTC

clone size: many
D gene: .
J gene: TRBJ1-1
V gene: TRBV7-9
CDR3 protein: CASRPGVGNTEAFF
CDR3 DNA: TGTGCCAGCAGGCCCGGGGTCGGGAACACTGAAGCTTTCTTT

clone size: few
D gene: .
J gene: TRBJ2-7
V gene: TRBV2
CDR3 protein: CASSASGVVREQYF
CDR3 DNA: TGTGCCAGCAGCGCCTCGGGGGTAGTGCGCGAGCAGTACTTC

clone size: many
D gene: TRBD2
J gene: TRBJ2-5
V gene: TRBV12-3/TRBV12-4
CDR3 protein: CASSLAGGSTQYF
CDR3 DNA: TGTGCCAGCAGTCTAGCGGGAGGTTCTACCCAGTACTTC

clone size: .
D gene: TRBD1
J gene: TRBJ2-7
V gene: TRBV28
CDR3 protein: CASTSPGQGPYEQYF
CDR3 DNA: TGTGCCAGCACCTCCCCGGGACAGGGACCCTACGAGCAGTACTTC

clone size: .
D gene: .
J gene: TRBJ1-3
V gene: TRBV20-1
CDR3 protein: CSARDDRTGNTIYF
CDR3 DNA: TGCAGTGCTAGAGATGACCGGACAGGAAACACCATATATTTT

clone size: many
D gene: .
J gene: TRBJ2-7
V gene: TRBV3-1
CDR3 protein: CASSQGDSHYEQYF
CDR3 DNA: TGTGCCAGCAGCCAAGGGGACTCCCACTACGAGCAGTACTTC

clone size: few
D gene: .
J gene: TRBJ2-7
V gene: TRBV11-1
CDR3 protein: CASSPWRGYEQYF
CDR3 DNA: TGTGCCAGCAGCCCATGGCGGGGCTACGAGCAGTACTTC

clone size: few
D gene: .
J gene: TRBJ1-5
V gene: TRBV19
CDR3 protein: CASRASGVRSNQPQHF
CDR3 DNA: TGTGCCAGTAGGGCCTCTGGAGTGCGAAGCAATCAGCCCCAGCATTTT

clone size: .
D gene: .
J gene: TRBJ1-1
V gene: TRBV7-9
CDR3 protein: CASSLVQGEAFF
CDR3 DNA: TGTGCCAGCAGCTTAGTGCAGGGCGAAGCTTTCTTT

clone size: few
D gene: .
J gene: TRBJ1-2
V gene: TRBV20-1
CDR3 protein: CSTGENYGYTF
CDR3 DNA: TGCAGTACAGGAGAAAACTATGGCTACACCTTC

clone size: .
D gene: .
J gene: TRBJ2-1
V gene: TRBV7-2
CDR3 protein: CASSFEGPTRNEQFF
CDR3 DNA: TGTGCCAGCAGCTTTGAAGGCCCAACTCGGAATGAGCAGTTCTTC

clone size: .
D gene: TRBD2
J gene: TRBJ2-1
V gene: TRBV7-9
CDR3 protein: CASSLHSGLYNEQFF
CDR3 DNA: TGTGCCAGCAGCTTACATAGCGGGCTTTACAATGAGCAGTTCTTC

clone size: few
D gene: .
J gene: TRBJ1-2
V gene: TRBV12-3/TRBV12-4
CDR3 protein: CASKMDGEGMSYGYTF
CDR3 DNA: TGTGCCAGCAAGATGGACGGGGAAGGGATGAGCTATGGCTACACCTTC

clone size: .
D gene: .
J gene: TRBJ2-7
V gene: TRBV20-1
CDR3 protein: CSASDDTSSYEQYF
CDR3 DNA: TGCAGTGCTAGTGATGACACTAGCTCCTACGAGCAGTACTTC

clone size: few
D gene: .
J gene: TRBJ2-7
V gene: TRBV20-1
CDR3 protein: CSARLSGRGLSYEQYF
CDR3 DNA: TGCAGTGCTAGGCTCTCTGGGCGGGGCCTCTCCTACGAGCAGTACTTC

clone size: few
D gene: TRBD2
J gene: TRBJ2-7
V gene: TRBV11-2
CDR3 protein: CASSHTSLGLAGGPEQYF
CDR3 DNA: TGTGCCAGCAGCCACACTAGCTTGGGACTAGCGGGGGGCCCCGAGCAGTACTTC

clone size: few
D gene: .
J gene: TRBJ1-4
V gene: TRBV4-3
CDR3 protein: CASSQGFGEKLFF
CDR3 DNA: TGCGCCAGCAGCCAGGGGTTCGGTGAAAAACTGTTTTTT

clone size: many
D gene: .
J gene: TRBJ2-3
V gene: TRBV10-3
CDR3 protein: CAISETSPGDTQYF
CDR3 DNA: TGTGCCATCAGTGAGACTAGCCCGGGAGATACGCAGTATTTT

clone size: .
D gene: .
J gene: TRBJ1-1
V gene: TRBV7-8
CDR3 protein: CASRRDTHTEAFF
CDR3 DNA: TGTGCCAGCAGGCGGGACACTCACACTGAAGCTTTCTTT

clone size: few
D gene: TRBD1
J gene: TRBJ2-7
V gene: TRBV24-1
CDR3 protein: CATSDRQGYEQYF
CDR3 DNA: TGTGCCACCAGTGATCGACAGGGCTACGAGCAGTACTTC

clone size: few
D gene: TRBD1
J gene: TRBJ2-5
V gene: TRBV12-3/TRBV12-4
CDR3 protein: CASSLHGQGVFWRQETQYF
CDR3 DNA: TGTGCCAGCAGCCTCCACGGACAGGGGGTCTTTTGGCGGCAAGAGACCCAGTACTTC

clone size: .
D gene: TRBD1
J gene: TRBJ1-5
V gene: TRBV12-3/TRBV12-4
CDR3 protein: CASSPSDRGDNQPQHF
CDR3 DNA: TGTGCCAGCAGTCCTTCGGACAGGGGCGACAATCAGCCCCAGCATTTT

clone size: .
D gene: .
J gene: TRBJ2-1
V gene: TRBV12-3/TRBV12-4
CDR3 protein: CASSFRRVSYNEQFF
CDR3 DNA: TGTGCCAGCAGTTTTCGCAGGGTTTCCTACAATGAGCAGTTCTTC

clone size: few
D gene: .
J gene: TRBJ1-1
V gene: TRBV27
CDR3 protein: CASRLYGERGSTEAFF
CDR3 DNA: TGTGCCAGCCGCCTTTATGGGGAGAGAGGTTCGACTGAAGCTTTCTTT

clone size: .
D gene: .
J gene: TRBJ2-7
V gene: TRBV5-8
CDR3 protein: CASSLKAYEQYF
CDR3 DNA: TGTGCCAGCAGCTTGAAGGCCTACGAGCAGTACTTC

clone size: few
D gene: .
J gene: TRBJ1-2
V gene: TRBV7-9
CDR3 protein: CASSPYQGGPAGYTF
CDR3 DNA: TGTGCCAGCAGCCCTTACCAAGGGGGTCCAGCGGGCTACACCTTC

clone size: few
D gene: .
J gene: TRBJ2-1
V gene: TRBV6-2/TRBV6-3
CDR3 protein: CASSYSRAGNYNEQFF
CDR3 DNA: TGTGCCAGCAGTTACTCGAGGGCGGGGAACTACAATGAGCAGTTCTTC

clone size: .
D gene: TRBD2
J gene: TRBJ2-3
V gene: TRBV7-9
CDR3 protein: CASSHPGTSGSDTQYF
CDR3 DNA: TGTGCCAGCAGCCATCCCGGGACTAGCGGGAGTGATACGCAGTATTTT

clone size: many
D gene: .
J gene: TRBJ2-2
V gene: TRBV5-1
CDR3 protein: CASSLNTGELFF
CDR3 DNA: TGTGCCAGCAGCTTAAACACCGGGGAGCTGTTTTTT